These 27 T cell receptor beta chains share one sample of origin, sequenced in a study of blood T cell repertoires in COVID-19. Produced via immunoSEQ multiplex PCR; TCRdb's table is partial and in-frame only. Among a few hundred thousand clones listed, about 85% were seen once. Sequenced input: peripheral blood. The receptors come from a man aged 18 to 30 with active or convalescent COVID-19.

This chain uses TRBV5-4 with TRBJ2-7, with D perhaps matching TRBD2 (5 bases). V was cut by 2 bases and J by 0 bases, with 9 bases left in between. This CDR3 has 14 residues. The V gene's germline CDR1 is SGHNT and CDR2 YYREEE (reference sequence). In DNA form, the CDR3 reads TGTGCCAGCAGCTTTGCCGGGGTCTCCTACGAGCAGTACTTC. It specifies CASSFAGVSYEQYF.

The chain carries TRBV2 and TRBJ1-3, with D possibly being TRBD1 (6 bases). The length of the CDR3 is 12 residues. From germline, CDR1 is SNHLY and CDR2 FYNNEI. V dropped 8 bases and J dropped 7 bases, with 12 bases sitting between them. CDR3: CASAPQGNTIYF. DNA for the CDR3: TGTGCCAGCGCTCCACAGGGTAACACCATATATTTT.

The chain carries TRBV3-1 (or the pseudogene TRBV3-2) and TRBJ2-7; possibly TRBD1 for D (6 bases). Trimming stripped 6 bases from V and 4 bases from J, with 13 bases between. The CDR3 is 13 amino acids. CDR1 is LGHDT, CDR2 YNNKEL, per germline (reference sequence). The CDR3 sequence is CASRDGGAYEQYF. The CDR3 nucleotides read TGTGCCAGCAGAGATGGGGGCGCGTACGAGCAGTACTTC.

J is TRBJ1-3 and V is TRBV29-1, with D unresolved. V lost 4 bases, J lost 0 bases, and 7 bases lay in between. The CDR3 spans 13 residues. In germline, CDR1 is SQVTM, CDR2 ANQGSEA. DNA of the CDR3: TGCAGCGTTGTTACAGACTCTGGAAACACCATATATTTT. Its translation: CSVVTDSGNTIYF.

The CDR3 region has the DNA TGCGCCAGCAGCCTCCAGGGGGCCGGGGAGCTGTTTTTT. Translating it yields CASSLQGAGELFF. This sequence joins TRBV4-1 and TRBJ2-2, with TRBD1 identical over 7 bases. There are 13 residues in the CDR3. Losses at the gene ends were 4 bases for V and 6 bases for J; bases not matched to a gene: 2. Germline CDR1 MGHRA, CDR2 YSYEKL.

The chain employs TRBV7-9 and TRBJ1-2; D is possibly TRBD1 (5 bases). The germline V gene has CDR1 SEHNR and CDR2 FQNEAQ (reference sequence). Trimming took off 5 bases at V and 4 bases at J, with 17 bases between the two ends. The CDR3 has 15 residues. As DNA, the CDR3 is TGTGCCAGCAGCGGCAAGGGGCGCTTACCCTATGGCTACACCTTC. Translation: CASSGKGRLPYGYTF.

V and J are TRBV6-4 and TRBJ2-5, with no clear D. CDR3 length: 13 residues. Looked up from germline, CDR1 is MRHNA and CDR2 is SNTAGT. Trimming took off 4 bases at V and 4 bases at J, with 10 bases between the two ends. CDR3 coding DNA: TGTGCCAGCAGTGTTATGCGTGGAGAGACCCAGTACTTC. This codes for CASSVMRGETQYF.

The V and J genes are TRBV29-1 and TRBJ1-4; tentatively, D is TRBD1 (5 bases). Germline CDR1 reads SQVTM; CDR2 reads ANQGSEA. The CDR3 covers 11 residues. Deletions cut 3 bases from V and 8 bases from J, with 7 bases between. The CDR3 region is CSVDSGEKLFF. The DNA of the CDR3 is TGCAGCGTTGATTCAGGGGAAAAACTGTTTTTT.

V is TRBV7-2 and J is TRBJ2-7, with TRBD1 matching 9 bases. Germline V CDR1 and CDR2: SGHTA, FQGNSA. This CDR3 spans 14 amino acids. With 5 bases clipped from V and 3 bases from J, the junction kept 5 bases outside the gene matches. The CDR3 reads CASSGRDRVYEQYF. The CDR3 DNA sequence: TGTGCCAGCAGCGGCCGGGACAGGGTCTACGAGCAGTACTTC.

The chain has TRBV9 and TRBJ1-3; D is perhaps TRBD1 (5 bases). Germline loops: CDR1 SGDLS, CDR2 YYNGEE. With 4 bases removed from V and 1 base from J, the gap between germline ends came to 9 bases. The CDR3 loop spans 14 amino acids. CDR3 residues: CASSPGGSGNTIYF. CDR3 nucleotide sequence: TGTGCCAGCAGCCCGGGGGGGTCTGGAAACACCATATATTTT.

This chain links TRBV9 with TRBJ2-3; D is perhaps TRBD1 (5 bases). The CDR3 sequence is 14 residues long. V dropped 2 bases and J dropped 2 bases, with 9 bases sitting between them. Germline assignment: CDR1 SGDLS and CDR2 YYNGEE. The CDR3 loop reads CASSVRTSTDTQYF. The DNA of the CDR3 is TGTGCCAGCAGCGTCAGGACATCCACAGATACGCAGTATTTT.

This sequence joins TRBV5-1 and TRBJ2-1; maybe TRBD1 (5 bases). Trimming shortened V by 0 bases and J by 10 bases, and 17 bases separated the two germline ends. The CDR3 runs to 15 residues. Per germline, CDR1 SGHRS and CDR2 YFSETQ. This chain's CDR3 is CASSLGTSFSEEQFF. CDR3 DNA: TGCGCCAGCAGCTTGGGGACAAGCTTTTCGGAGGAGCAGTTCTTC.

V is TRBV4-1 and J is TRBJ1-2; 7 bases match TRBD1. CDR3 size: 15 residues. The germline V gene encodes CDR1 MGHRA and CDR2 YSYEKL. V shed 0 bases and J 4 bases; nucleotides not matched to a gene: 5. CDR3 DNA: TGCGCCAGCAGCCAAGAAGGGTACAGGGGCTATGGCTACACCTTC. Translated, it gives CASSQEGYRGYGYTF.

V is TRBV19 and J is TRBJ1-1; 8 bases fit TRBD1. The trim removed 3 bases at V and 7 bases at J, leaving 13 bases unmatched. This CDR3 is built from 16 residues. CDR1 and CDR2 from the germline V gene are LNHDA and SQIVND (reference sequence). The CDR3 bases are TGTGCCAGTAGTATTCGCGGGACAGGCTTCGAGGTTGAAGCTTTCTTT. Translating it yields CASSIRGTGFEVEAFF. Full variable domain (missing parts from reference TRBV19 and TRBJ1-1): DGGITQSPKYLFRKEGQNVTLSCEQNLNHDAMYWYRQDPGQGLRLIYYSQIVNDFQKGDIAEGYSVSREKKESFPLTVTSAQKNPTAFYLCASSIRGTGFEVEAFFGQGTRLTVV.

CDR3 bases: TGTGCCAGCAGCTTAGAGGTCCAGTCCGGGGAGCAGTTCTTC. Translating gives CASSLEVQSGEQFF. The J gene is TRBJ2-1, the V gene TRBV11-2; D ambiguous. Trimming stripped 0 bases from V and 10 bases from J, with 13 bases between. Germline CDR1 and CDR2: SGHAT and FQNNGV. This CDR3 is 14 amino acids long.

The genes are TRBV5-1 and TRBJ2-3; TRBD1 might be the D (6 bases). Per the germline V gene, CDR1 is SGHRS and CDR2 is YFSETQ. This CDR3 has 16 residues. V lost 1 base to trimming and J lost 4 bases, with 16 bases between them. This CDR3 reads CASSLLGQGPSDTQYF. The CDR3 region has the DNA TGCGCCAGCAGCTTGTTGGGGCAGGGGCCCTCAGATACGCAGTATTTT.

The chain is built from TRBV19 and TRBJ2-1; TRBD2 aligns across 9 bases. The CDR3 covers 13 residues. Germline loops: CDR1 LNHDA, CDR2 SQIVND (reference sequence). The trim removed 6 bases at V and 7 bases at J, leaving 4 bases unmatched. The CDR3 loop reads CASRTSGTNEQFF. DNA of the CDR3: TGTGCCAGTAGGACTAGCGGAACGAATGAGCAGTTCTTC.

This clone appeared a single time. The chain is built from TRBV7-8 and TRBJ2-7; 8 bases agree with TRBD1. The CDR3 consists of 14 residues. Germline V CDR1 and CDR2: SGHVS, FQNEAQ. Germline trimming cut 5 bases from V and 0 bases from J; bases unmatched to any gene: 3. The CDR3 region is CASSRQGTSYEQYF. CDR3 DNA: TGTGCCAGCAGCCGACAGGGGACCTCCTACGAGCAGTACTTC.

This rearrangement joins TRBV27 to TRBJ2-7; possible D gene TRBD2, 5 bases. The CDR3 has 18 residues. Trimming took off 2 bases at V and 3 bases at J, with 23 bases between the two ends. The germline V gene encodes CDR1 MNHEY and CDR2 SMNVEV (reference sequence). For the CDR3, the DNA is TGTGCCAGCAGTTTAAGTTTCGGGGTCCCATTACCCATCTACGAGCAGTACTTC. Translating gives CASSLSFGVPLPIYEQYF.

The J gene is TRBJ2-1, the V gene TRBV27, with 8 bases lining up with TRBD2. Trimming took 3 bases from V and 9 from J; bases not matched to a gene: 7. CDR1 is MNHEY and CDR2 is SMNVEV in the germline V gene (reference sequence). This CDR3 region has 14 residues. CDR3 region: CASSLGSGGGEQFF. CDR3 sequence (DNA): TGTGCCAGCAGTTTGGGAAGCGGGGGAGGTGAGCAGTTCTTC.

V gene TRBV10-2 combines with J gene TRBJ2-7; TRBD1 matches 7 bases. Germline CDR1 WSHSY, CDR2 SAAADI. Trimming took 6 bases from V and 6 from J; bases not matched to a gene: 8. This CDR3 spans 13 amino acids. This CDR3 reads CASSRDSATEQYF. The CDR3 DNA follows: TGCGCCAGCAGCCGGGACAGCGCAACCGAGCAGTACTTC.

This clone was counted once. The gene calls are TRBV7-2 and TRBJ1-6; perhaps TRBD1 as D (5 bases). Germline V gives CDR1 SGHTA, CDR2 FQGNSA. Trimming cost V 5 bases and J 0 bases, with 11 bases left between them. The CDR3 spans 16 residues. CDR3 sequence reads: CASSPKGNSYNSPLHF. Here the CDR3 DNA reads TGTGCCAGCAGCCCTAAGGGGAACTCCTATAATTCACCCCTCCACTTT.

The genes are TRBV5-1 and TRBJ1-5; D not certain. V was trimmed by 4 bases and J by 5 bases, leaving 10 bases between them. CDR1 and CDR2 (germline): SGHRS, YFSETQ. The length of the CDR3 is 13 residues. CDR3 DNA: TGCGCCAGCAGCCTGAGGGTGGATCAGCCCCAGCATTTT. This sequence encodes CASSLRVDQPQHF.

The chain is built from TRBV18 and TRBJ2-5; 10 bases align to TRBD2. Germline CDR1 is KGHSH and CDR2 is LQKENI. CDR3 length: 15 amino acids. With V trimmed by 4 bases and J by 1 base, 3 bases remained unmatched. The CDR3 DNA reads TGTGCCAGCTCACGGGCTAGCGGGGGCCAAGAGACCCAGTACTTC. Protein sequence: CASSRASGGQETQYF.

CDR3 sequence reads: CASRGTSGTIYEQYF. The CDR3 coding sequence is TGTGCCAGCAGGGGGACTAGCGGGACAATATACGAGCAGTACTTC. The gene calls are TRBV6-5 and TRBJ2-7; 13 bases match TRBD2. The CDR3 totals 15 residues. Germline assignment: CDR1 MNHEY and CDR2 SVGAGI. The V segment lost 6 bases and the J segment 4 bases; nucleotides outside the gene matches: 6.

The chain couples TRBV24-1 to TRBJ2-1; 7 bases map to TRBD1. CDR1 KGHDR and CDR2 SFDVKD come from the germline V gene. This CDR3 has 14 amino acids. V lost 4 bases to trimming and J lost 10 bases; unmatched junction nucleotides: 9. This CDR3 reads CATSDPRQGWEQFF. DNA of the CDR3: TGTGCCACCAGTGACCCTCGACAGGGTTGGGAGCAGTTCTTC.

This rearrangement joins TRBV12-3 or TRBV12-4 to TRBJ1-2; 8 bases match TRBD1. The CDR3 is made up of 13 amino acids. V lost 6 bases and J lost 10; bases outside the gene matches: 10. CDR3 DNA sequence: TGTGCCAGCAGCATAGGGACAGGTCAATCCTACACCTTC. It specifies CASSIGTGQSYTF.